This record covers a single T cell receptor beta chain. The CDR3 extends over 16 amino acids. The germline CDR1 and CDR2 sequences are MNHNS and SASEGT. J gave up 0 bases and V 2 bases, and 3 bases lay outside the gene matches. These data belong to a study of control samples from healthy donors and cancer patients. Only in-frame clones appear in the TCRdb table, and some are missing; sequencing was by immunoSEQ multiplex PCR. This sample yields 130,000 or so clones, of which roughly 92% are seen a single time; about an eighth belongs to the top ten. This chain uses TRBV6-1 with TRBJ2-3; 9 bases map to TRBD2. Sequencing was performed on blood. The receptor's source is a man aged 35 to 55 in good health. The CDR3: CASSEWTSESTDTQYF. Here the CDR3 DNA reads TGTGCCAGCAGTGAATGGACTAGCGAAAGCACAGATACGCAGTATTTT.